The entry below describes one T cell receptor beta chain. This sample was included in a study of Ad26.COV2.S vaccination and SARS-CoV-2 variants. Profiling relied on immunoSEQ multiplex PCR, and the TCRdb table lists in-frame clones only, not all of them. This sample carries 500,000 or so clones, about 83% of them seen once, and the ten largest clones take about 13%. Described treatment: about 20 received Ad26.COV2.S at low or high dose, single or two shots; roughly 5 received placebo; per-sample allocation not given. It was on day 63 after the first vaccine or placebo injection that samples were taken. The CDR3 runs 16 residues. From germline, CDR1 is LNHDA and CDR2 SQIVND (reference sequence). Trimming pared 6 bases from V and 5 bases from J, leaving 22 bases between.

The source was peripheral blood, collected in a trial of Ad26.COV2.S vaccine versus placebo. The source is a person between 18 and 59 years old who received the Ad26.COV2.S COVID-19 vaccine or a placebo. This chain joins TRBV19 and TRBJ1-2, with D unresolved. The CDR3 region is CASRASGVRGAYGYTF. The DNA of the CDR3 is TGTGCCAGTAGGGCGTCCGGGGTGCGCGGAGCGTATGGCTACACCTTC. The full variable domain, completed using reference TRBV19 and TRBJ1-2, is DGGITQSPKYLFRKEGQNVTLSCEQNLNHDAMYWYRQDPGQGLRLIYYSQIVNDFQKGDIAEGYSVSREKKESFPLTVTSAQKNPTAFYLCASRASGVRGAYGYTFGSGTRLTVV.